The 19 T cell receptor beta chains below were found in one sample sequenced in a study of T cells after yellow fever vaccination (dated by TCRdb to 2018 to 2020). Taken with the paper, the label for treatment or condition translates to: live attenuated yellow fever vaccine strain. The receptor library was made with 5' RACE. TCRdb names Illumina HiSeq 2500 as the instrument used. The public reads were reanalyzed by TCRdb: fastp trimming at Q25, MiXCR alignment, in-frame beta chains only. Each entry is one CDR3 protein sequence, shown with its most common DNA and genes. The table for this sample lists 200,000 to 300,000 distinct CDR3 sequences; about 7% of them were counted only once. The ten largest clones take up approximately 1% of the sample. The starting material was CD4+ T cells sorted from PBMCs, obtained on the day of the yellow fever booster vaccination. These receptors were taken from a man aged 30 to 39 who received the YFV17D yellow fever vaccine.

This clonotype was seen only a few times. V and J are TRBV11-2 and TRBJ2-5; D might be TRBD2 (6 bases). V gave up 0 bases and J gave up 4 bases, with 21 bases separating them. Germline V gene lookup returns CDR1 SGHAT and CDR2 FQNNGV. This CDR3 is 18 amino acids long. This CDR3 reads CASSLEDYTRDSRETQYF. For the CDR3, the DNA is TGTGCCAGCAGCTTAGAGGATTACACTAGGGACTCTCGAGAGACCCAGTACTTC.

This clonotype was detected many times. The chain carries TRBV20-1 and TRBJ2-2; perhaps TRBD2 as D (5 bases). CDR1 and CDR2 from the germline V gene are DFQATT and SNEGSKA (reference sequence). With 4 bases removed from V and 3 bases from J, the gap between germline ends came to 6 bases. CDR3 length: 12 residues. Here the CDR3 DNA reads TGCAGTGCTACGCGGGACACCGGGGAGCTGTTTTTT. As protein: CSATRDTGELFF.

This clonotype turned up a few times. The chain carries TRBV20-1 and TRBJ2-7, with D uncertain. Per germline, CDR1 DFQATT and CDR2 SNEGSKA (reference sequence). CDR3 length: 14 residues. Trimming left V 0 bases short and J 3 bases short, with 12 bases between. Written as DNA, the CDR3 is TGCAGTGCTAGAGATCGCAGGAGCATCTACGAGCAGTACTTC. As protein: CSARDRRSIYEQYF.

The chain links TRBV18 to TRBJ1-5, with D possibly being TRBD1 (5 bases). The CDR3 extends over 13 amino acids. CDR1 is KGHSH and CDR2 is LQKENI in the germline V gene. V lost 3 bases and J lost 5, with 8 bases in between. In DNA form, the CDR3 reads TGTGCCAGCTCACCGGGGGGGGATCAGCCCCAGCATTTT. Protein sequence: CASSPGGDQPQHF.

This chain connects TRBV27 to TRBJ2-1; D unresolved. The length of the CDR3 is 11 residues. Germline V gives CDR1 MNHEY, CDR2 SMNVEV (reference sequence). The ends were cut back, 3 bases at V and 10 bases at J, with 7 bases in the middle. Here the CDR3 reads CASSFHGEQFF. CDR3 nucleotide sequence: TGTGCCAGCAGTTTCCATGGCGAGCAGTTCTTC.

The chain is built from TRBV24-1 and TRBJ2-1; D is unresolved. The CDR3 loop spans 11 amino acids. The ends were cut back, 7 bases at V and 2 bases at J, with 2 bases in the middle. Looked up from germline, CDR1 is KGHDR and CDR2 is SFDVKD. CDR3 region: CATSAYNEQFF. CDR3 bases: TGTGCCACCAGCGCCTACAATGAGCAGTTCTTC.

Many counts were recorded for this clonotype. CDR3 in DNA: TGTGCCAGCAGCTTACAGGGACTAGCTTACAATGAGCAGTTCTTC. Residues: CASSLQGLAYNEQFF. The rearrangement joins TRBV7-3 to TRBJ2-1, with 9 bases lining up with TRBD2. The CDR3 is made up of 15 amino acids. Germline V gives CDR1 SGHTA, CDR2 FQGTGA. Trimming at V came to 2 bases and at J to 4 bases, leaving 3 bases not matched to a gene.

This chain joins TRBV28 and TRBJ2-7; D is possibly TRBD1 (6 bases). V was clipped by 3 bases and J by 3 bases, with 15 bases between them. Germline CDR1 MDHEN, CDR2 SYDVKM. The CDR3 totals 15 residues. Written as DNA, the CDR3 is TGTGCCAGCAGTTTCGTGGACAGAAGCTACTACGAGCAGTACTTC. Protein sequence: CASSFVDRSYYEQYF.

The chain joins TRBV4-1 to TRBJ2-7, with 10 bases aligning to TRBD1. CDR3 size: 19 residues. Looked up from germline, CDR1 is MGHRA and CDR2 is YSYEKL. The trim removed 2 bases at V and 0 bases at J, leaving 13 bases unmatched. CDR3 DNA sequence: TGCGCCAGCAGCCAAAACCCCGGGACAGGGGAAATCAACTCCTACGAGCAGTACTTC. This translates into CASSQNPGTGEINSYEQYF.

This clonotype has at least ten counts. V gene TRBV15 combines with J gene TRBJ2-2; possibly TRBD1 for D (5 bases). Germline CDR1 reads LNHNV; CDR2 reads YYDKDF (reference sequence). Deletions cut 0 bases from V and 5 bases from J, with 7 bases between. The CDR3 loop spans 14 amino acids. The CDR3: CATSRDAGTGELFF. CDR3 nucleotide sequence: TGTGCCACCAGCAGAGATGCAGGGACCGGGGAGCTGTTTTTT.

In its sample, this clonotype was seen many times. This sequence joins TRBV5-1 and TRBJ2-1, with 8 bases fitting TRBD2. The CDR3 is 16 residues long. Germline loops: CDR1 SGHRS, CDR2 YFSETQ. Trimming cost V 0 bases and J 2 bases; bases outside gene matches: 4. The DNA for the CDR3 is TGCGCCAGCAGCTTGGTAGCGGGAATACCCTACAATGAGCAGTTCTTC. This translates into CASSLVAGIPYNEQFF.

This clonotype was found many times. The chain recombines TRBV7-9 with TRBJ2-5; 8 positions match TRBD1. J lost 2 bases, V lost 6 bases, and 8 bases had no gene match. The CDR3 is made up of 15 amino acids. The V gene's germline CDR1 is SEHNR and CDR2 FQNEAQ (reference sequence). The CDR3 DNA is TGTGCCAGCAGTTACCGTAGGACAGGGCAAGAGACCCAGTACTTC. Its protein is CASSYRRTGQETQYF.

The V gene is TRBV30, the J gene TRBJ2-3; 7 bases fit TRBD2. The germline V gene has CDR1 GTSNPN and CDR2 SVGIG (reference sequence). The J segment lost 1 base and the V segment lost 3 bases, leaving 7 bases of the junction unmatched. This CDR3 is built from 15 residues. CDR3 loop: CAWRGGLAGTDTQYF. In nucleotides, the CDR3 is TGTGCCTGGAGGGGAGGGTTAGCAGGCACAGATACGCAGTATTTT.

Here the CDR3 reads CASGPRGADTQYF. CDR3 coding DNA: TGCGCCAGCGGACCTCGAGGGGCAGATACGCAGTATTTT. The J gene is TRBJ2-3, the V gene TRBV4-3; possibly TRBD1 or TRBD2 for D (5 bases each). The CDR3 spans 13 residues. V was pared by 8 bases and J by 4 bases, with 13 bases between. Germline V gene lookup returns CDR1 LGHNA and CDR2 YSLEER.

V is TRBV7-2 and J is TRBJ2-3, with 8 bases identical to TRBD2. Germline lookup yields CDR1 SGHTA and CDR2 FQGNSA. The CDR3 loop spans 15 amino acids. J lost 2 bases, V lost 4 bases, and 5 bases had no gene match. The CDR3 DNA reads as TGTGCCAGCAGCTATGGAGCGGGAGCCACAGATACGCAGTATTTT. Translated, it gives CASSYGAGATDTQYF.

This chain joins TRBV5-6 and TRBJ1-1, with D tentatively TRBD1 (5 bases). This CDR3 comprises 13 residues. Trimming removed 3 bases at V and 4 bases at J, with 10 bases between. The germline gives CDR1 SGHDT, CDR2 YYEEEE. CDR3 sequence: CASSWGTATEAFF. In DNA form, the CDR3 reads TGTGCCAGCAGCTGGGGCACGGCCACTGAAGCTTTCTTT.

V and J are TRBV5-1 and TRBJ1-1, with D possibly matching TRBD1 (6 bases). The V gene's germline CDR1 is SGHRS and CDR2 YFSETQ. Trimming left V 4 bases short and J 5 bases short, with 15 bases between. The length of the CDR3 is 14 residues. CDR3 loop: CASSLGGRVTEAFF. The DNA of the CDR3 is TGCGCCAGCAGCCTCGGGGGCCGGGTGACTGAAGCTTTCTTT.

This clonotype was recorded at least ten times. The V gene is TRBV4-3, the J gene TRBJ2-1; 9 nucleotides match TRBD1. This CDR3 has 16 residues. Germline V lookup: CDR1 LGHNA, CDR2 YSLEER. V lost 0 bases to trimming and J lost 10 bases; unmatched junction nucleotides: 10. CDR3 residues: CASSQDFNRGPREQFF. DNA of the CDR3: TGCGCCAGCAGCCAAGACTTCAACAGGGGGCCACGGGAGCAGTTCTTC.

CDR3: CASSSRVQGTVTGEQYF. CDR3 coding DNA: TGTGCCAGCAGTTCCCGCGTACAGGGGACGGTTACGGGCGAGCAGTACTTC. This chain joins TRBV7-6 and TRBJ2-7, with 7 nucleotides matching TRBD1. Germline-derived CDR1 and CDR2 are SGHVS and FNYEAQ. This CDR3 spans 17 amino acids. Unmatched junction bases numbered 20, after V lost 6 bases and J lost 6 bases.